Listed here are 12 T cell receptor beta chains from one sample, sequenced in a study of T-cell reconstitution after alpha-beta-depleted transplantation in children. Construction of the TCRbeta library involved unique molecular identifiers. TCRdb recomputed calls from the PCR reads with MiXCR, one row per CDR3 protein. The table lists 90,000 to 130,000 distinct CDR3 sequences, approximately 10% of them singletons. Sequences were derived from PBMCs from the stem cell graft donor, sampled from the stem cell graft. The receptors here all came from a human donor who donated a stem cell graft to a child with acute lymphoblastic leukemia.

Comments on this clonotype: This sequence may be a read error, since a much larger clone differs from it by one base. This chain links TRBV5-1 with TRBJ2-2, with 8 bases matching TRBD1. The CDR3 spans 15 residues. Per germline, CDR1 SGHRS and CDR2 YFSETQ. This CDR3 reads CASGLDTGGTGELFF. The DNA for the CDR3 is TGCGCCAGCGGCTTGGATACAGGGGGCACCGGGGAGCTGTTTTTT.

A remark on this clonotype: A much larger clone differs by one base, so this may be a read error. The V call is TRBV18, the J call TRBJ2-5; TRBD2 is a possible D gene (6 bases). The germline V gene has CDR1 KGHSH and CDR2 LQKENI. Trimming took 0 bases from V and 1 from J, leaving 6 bases between them. There are 14 residues in the CDR3. The DNA of the CDR3 is TGTGCCAGCTCACCACCGGGACTCCAAGAGACCCAGTACTTC. Residues: CASSPPGLQETQYF.

This clonotype was counted ten times or more. This chain joins TRBV7-9 and TRBJ1-1; no reliable D call. The V end was cut by 5 bases, the J end by 5 bases, with 15 bases between. Germline-derived CDR1 and CDR2 are SEHNR and FQNEAQ (reference sequence). The CDR3 is 14 amino acids. The CDR3 region is CASSPTGLWTEAFF. The DNA for the CDR3 is TGTGCCAGCAGCCCCACGGGCCTTTGGACTGAAGCTTTCTTT.

This clonotype has ten or more counts. The V call is TRBV24-1, the J call TRBJ2-3, with 8 bases identical to TRBD2. Per germline, CDR1 KGHDR and CDR2 SFDVKD. Unmatched junction bases numbered 11, after V lost 1 base and J lost 3 bases. The CDR3 sequence is 18 residues long. The CDR3 spells CATSDFPTSGSGTDTQYF. In DNA form, the CDR3 reads TGTGCCACCAGTGATTTCCCTACTAGCGGTTCAGGAACAGATACGCAGTATTTT.

This clonotype has a handful of counts. The chain links TRBV30 to TRBJ2-7; the D gene is possibly TRBD1 (6 bases). Germline-derived CDR1 and CDR2 are GTSNPN and SVGIG (reference sequence). V lost 2 bases and J 3 bases, leaving 8 bases between the germline ends. The CDR3 runs to 12 residues. The CDR3 loop is CAWSSQGYEQYF. CDR3 nucleotides: TGTGCCTGGAGTTCACAGGGCTACGAGCAGTACTTC.

This clonotype has ten or more counts. This chain joins TRBV12-3 or TRBV12-4 and TRBJ1-4; tentative D call: TRBD1 (5 bases). V was pared by 6 bases and J by 4 bases, with 12 bases between. This CDR3 has 14 residues. This CDR3 reads CASSRPGGNEKLFF. Here the CDR3 DNA reads TGTGCCAGCAGCCGACCTGGGGGTAATGAAAAACTGTTTTTT.

Turning to this clonotype: The germline gene is not matched at one end of the junction; a read error may be the cause. V usage is TRBV11-3 and J usage is TRBJ1-1; no clear D gene. The CDR3 consists of 14 residues. The germline V gene has CDR1 SGHNT and CDR2 YENEEA. The CDR3: CASSLVDVNAEAFF. The DNA of the CDR3 is TGTGCCAGCAGCTTAGTGGACGTGAACGCTGAAGCTTTCTTT.

A word on this clonotype: A read error may be the cause here, since a much bigger clone is one base away. V usage is TRBV19 and J usage is TRBJ2-7; the D gene is possibly TRBD1 (5 bases). The length of the CDR3 is 15 residues. From germline, CDR1 is LNHDA and CDR2 SQIVND (reference sequence). CDR3 nucleotide sequence: TGTGGCAGTAGTATAGTCGGGCAGCCAGGGAACGAGCAGTACTTC. The encoded protein is CGSSIVGQPGNEQYF.

There are many counts of this clonotype. The chain couples TRBV4-3 to TRBJ2-1; D remains ambiguous. V lost 5 bases to trimming and J lost 5 bases, with 10 bases between them. CDR1 and CDR2 (germline): LGHNA, YSLEER. The CDR3 runs 13 residues. The CDR3, as DNA: TGCGCCAGCAGCGTGACGAGCGACAATGAGCAGTTCTTC. Amino acid sequence: CASSVTSDNEQFF.

This clonotype occurred many times. The V call is TRBV6-9, the J call TRBJ2-1; TRBD2 matches at 8 bases. Germline values: CDR1 MNHGY, CDR2 SVAAGI. V shed 0 bases and J 0 bases; nucleotides not matched to a gene: 4. The CDR3 runs 17 residues. CDR3: CASSYSSGGPSYNEQFF. As DNA, the CDR3 is TGTGCCAGCAGTTATTCGTCGGGAGGGCCCTCCTACAATGAGCAGTTCTTC.

This clonotype was picked up many times. The chain combines TRBV5-1 with TRBJ2-2; TRBD2 agrees at 9 bases. V lost 4 bases, J lost 2 bases, and 15 bases stayed unmatched. Germline lookup yields CDR1 SGHRS and CDR2 YFSETQ. The CDR3 is 19 residues long. In DNA form, the CDR3 reads TGCGCCAGCAGCCTCGGGGAGGAGACTAGCGGATCAAACACCGGGGAGCTGTTTTTT. It specifies CASSLGEETSGSNTGELFF.

This clonotype has a count of ten or more. The rearrangement uses TRBV20-1 and TRBJ2-4; D is possibly TRBD2 (5 bases). Trimming stripped 3 bases from V and 0 bases from J, with 12 bases between. This CDR3 spans 15 amino acids. The germline V gene has CDR1 DFQATT and CDR2 SNEGSKA (reference sequence). The CDR3 region is CSARSSGIAKNIQYF. In DNA, the CDR3 is TGCAGTGCTAGGTCCAGCGGTATAGCCAAAAACATTCAGTACTTC.